This T cell receptor (beta chain) originates from a study of high-grade serous ovarian cancer treatment subgroups. Across the whole study: On average, just over 14,000 reads and 7,494 unique TCR beta rearrangements were obtained per sample. Study conclusions and caveats: CDR1 and CDR2 were left unanalyzed; analyses focused on CDR3. Bulk tumor TCR sequencing gave no spatial information. Same-patient tumor repertoires overlapped at about 0.095 to 0.79; different patients barely overlapped.

Remarks on this clone: Antigen specificity is unknown.

TCRdb's table, derived via immunoSEQ multiplex PCR, lists solely in-frame clones and lacks some. The table has 6,000 to 7,000 clones, about 81% seen once. The V end was cut by 4 bases, the J end by 6 bases, with 15 bases between. The germline gives CDR1 SGHRS, CDR2 YFSETQ. The CDR3 is made up of 14 amino acids. Tumor tissue was taken before any definitive surgery or chemotherapy was given. The clonotype was recovered from a human donor with high-grade serous ovarian cancer. Sequences were obtained from tumor tissue. The chain links TRBV5-1 to TRBJ2-3; D possibly matches TRBD1 or TRBD2 (6 bases each). The CDR3 region has the DNA TGCGCCAGCAGCCCGACAAGAGGGGGGGATACGCAGTATTTT. Amino acids: CASSPTRGGDTQYF.